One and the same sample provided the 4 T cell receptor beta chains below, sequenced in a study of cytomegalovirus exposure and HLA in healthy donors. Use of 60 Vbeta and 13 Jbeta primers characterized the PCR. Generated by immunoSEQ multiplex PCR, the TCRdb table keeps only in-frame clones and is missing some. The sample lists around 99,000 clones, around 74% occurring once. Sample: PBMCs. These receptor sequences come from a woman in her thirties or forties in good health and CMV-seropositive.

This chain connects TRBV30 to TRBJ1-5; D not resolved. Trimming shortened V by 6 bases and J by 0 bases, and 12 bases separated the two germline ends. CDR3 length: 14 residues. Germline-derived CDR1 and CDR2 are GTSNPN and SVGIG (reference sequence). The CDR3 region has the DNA TGTGCCTGCGAGGTTGCGGATAGCAATCAGCCCCAGCATTTT. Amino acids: CACEVADSNQPQHF.

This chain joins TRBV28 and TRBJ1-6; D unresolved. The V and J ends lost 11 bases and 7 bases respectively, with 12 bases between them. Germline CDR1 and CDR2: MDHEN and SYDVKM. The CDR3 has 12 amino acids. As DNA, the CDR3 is TGTGCCGGCGGGTGGCCGAATTCACCCCTCCACTTT. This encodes CAGGWPNSPLHF.

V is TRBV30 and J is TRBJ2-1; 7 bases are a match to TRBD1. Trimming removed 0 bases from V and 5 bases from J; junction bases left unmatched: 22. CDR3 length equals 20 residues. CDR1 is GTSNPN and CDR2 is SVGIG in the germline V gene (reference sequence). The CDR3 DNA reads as TGTGCCTGGAGTGTTCAACCGGGACAGAGCTTTAGGAGTTGGGACAATGAGCAGTTCTTC. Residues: CAWSVQPGQSFRSWDNEQFF.

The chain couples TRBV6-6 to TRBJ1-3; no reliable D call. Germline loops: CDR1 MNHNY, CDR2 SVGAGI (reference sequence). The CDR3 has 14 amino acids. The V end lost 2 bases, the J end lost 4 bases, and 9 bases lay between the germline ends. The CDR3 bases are TGTGCCAGCAGTTACGAGGAGCACGGAAACACCATATATTTT. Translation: CASSYEEHGNTIYF.